Presented here are 21 T cell receptor beta chains from one specimen sequenced in a study of shared clonotypes between healthy human individuals. Clones were sequenced by immunoSEQ multiplex PCR, and TCRdb holds only the in-frame ones, with some missing. The sample holds 2 million to 2.5 million clones, about 95% seen once. Sequencing was performed on naive CD4+ T cells sorted from blood. Subset indicated: CD45RA+ positively selected. These receptors came from a man aged 18 to 35 in good health.

This clone occurred once. V usage is TRBV11-3 and J usage is TRBJ2-5, with 8 positions matching TRBD2. Germline loops: CDR1 SGHNT, CDR2 YENEEA. V shed 7 bases and J 1 base; nucleotides not matched to a gene: 8. CDR3 size: 15 residues. DNA of the CDR3: TGTGCCAGCACCCATGCGGGGGGAGGCCAAGAGACCCAGTACTTC. This codes for CASTHAGGGQETQYF.

On this clone itself: Distinct nucleotide sequences in the sample also encode this CDR3. The V gene is TRBV5-1, the J gene TRBJ2-7, with D perhaps TRBD1 or TRBD2 (5 bases each). This CDR3 is built from 13 residues. V was trimmed by 4 bases and J by 3 bases, leaving 11 bases between them. The germline CDR1 and CDR2 sequences are SGHRS and YFSETQ. Here the CDR3 DNA reads TGCGCCAGCAGCCCGGGACCGAACTACGAGCAGTACTTC. Translating gives CASSPGPNYEQYF.

The chain links TRBV4-2 to TRBJ2-7, with D unresolved. Germline CDR1 reads LGHNA; CDR2 reads YNFKEQ. The V end was cut by 0 bases, the J end by 5 bases, with 8 bases between. The CDR3 has 13 residues. In DNA, the CDR3 is TGTGCCAGCAGCCAAGATTTACCCGACGAGCAGTACTTC. Amino acids: CASSQDLPDEQYF.

The genes are TRBV11-2 and TRBJ2-7; 9 bases are shared with TRBD2. Unmatched junction bases numbered 9, after V lost 5 bases and J lost 4 bases. The CDR3 consists of 15 residues. Germline V gene sequence: CDR1 SGHAT, CDR2 FQNNGV. The CDR3 nucleotides read TGTGCCAGCAGCACGTACGCTAGCGGGGTTTACGAGCAGTACTTC. This encodes CASSTYASGVYEQYF.

The rearrangement uses TRBV11-2 and TRBJ2-7; possibly TRBD2 for D (6 bases). The V end was cut by 5 bases, the J end by 6 bases, with 11 bases between. CDR3 length equals 12 residues. Looked up from germline, CDR1 is SGHAT and CDR2 is FQNNGV. DNA of the CDR3: TGTGCCAGCAGCCTGGTGGGGGGCGAGCAGTACTTC. This codes for CASSLVGGEQYF. The full variable domain, its missing parts supplied by reference TRBV11-2 and TRBJ2-7, is EAGVAQSPRYKIIEKRQSVAFWCNPISGHATLYWYQQILGQGPKLLIQFQNNGVVDDSQLPKDRFSAERLKGVDSTLKIQPAKLEDSAVYLCASSLVGGEQYFGPGTRLTVT.

The chain combines TRBV6-1 with TRBJ2-6; D unresolved. Germline-derived CDR1 and CDR2 are MNHNS and SASEGT. V was pared by 4 bases and J by 0 bases, with 10 bases between. The CDR3 is 16 residues long. The CDR3 region is CASSVQASSGANVLTF. The CDR3, as DNA: TGTGCCAGCAGTGTCCAGGCGAGCTCTGGGGCCAACGTCCTGACTTTC.

The chain employs TRBV7-9 and TRBJ2-7, with 9 bases matching TRBD1. The CDR3 has 16 residues. Per germline, CDR1 SEHNR and CDR2 FQNEAQ (reference sequence). Trimming cost V 1 base and J 0 bases; bases outside gene matches: 4. The CDR3 bases are TGTGCCAGCAGCTTAGGGGACAGGGAGAGCTCCTACGAGCAGTACTTC. Amino acid sequence: CASSLGDRESSYEQYF.

The chain has TRBV11-2 and TRBJ2-3; D not certain. Trimming took 5 bases from V and 5 from J, leaving 8 bases between them. The CDR3 runs 12 residues. CDR1 SGHAT and CDR2 FQNNGV come from the germline V gene. The CDR3 nucleotides are TGTGCCAGCAGCCCACTGGGAGATACGCAGTATTTT. Translated, it gives CASSPLGDTQYF.

The rearrangement joins TRBV27 to TRBJ1-6; tentatively, D is TRBD1 (6 bases). The CDR3 has 13 residues. V was pared by 6 bases and J by 9 bases, with 12 bases between. Germline V lookup: CDR1 MNHEY, CDR2 SMNVEV (reference sequence). CDR3 sequence (DNA): TGTGCCAGCAGGCCCGGGACAATTTCACCCCTCCACTTT. Residues: CASRPGTISPLHF.

The chain couples TRBV27 to TRBJ1-2; no clear D. V lost 5 bases to trimming and J lost 8 bases, with 18 bases between them. CDR3 length: 14 residues. Germline V lookup: CDR1 MNHEY, CDR2 SMNVEV (reference sequence). Here the CDR3 DNA reads TGTGCCAGCAGTACCGGAGCGAATCACCGGGGCTACACCTTC. It codes for CASSTGANHRGYTF.

This chain joins TRBV6-4 and TRBJ2-7, with 7 bases identical to TRBD2. In germline, CDR1 is MRHNA, CDR2 SNTAGT. The CDR3 has 18 residues. V was clipped by 4 bases and J by 1 base; unmatched bases: 16. CDR3 nucleotides: TGTGCCAGCAGTGTTTCGACTAGCTCAACCACATTTTCCTACGAGCAGTACTTC. It translates to CASSVSTSSTTFSYEQYF.

The chain recombines TRBV4-1 with TRBJ2-7; 8 positions match TRBD1. The CDR3 spans 14 residues. The V segment lost 5 bases and the J segment 2 bases; nucleotides outside the gene matches: 5. In germline, CDR1 is MGHRA, CDR2 YSYEKL. The CDR3 spells CASSTGQGPYEQYF. The CDR3 DNA reads TGCGCCAGCAGCACCGGACAGGGTCCCTACGAGCAGTACTTC.

CDR3 nucleotides: TGTGCCAGCAGCTTAGTACTAGATACCGAGCAGTACTTC. Translation: CASSLVLDTEQYF. J is TRBJ2-7 and V is TRBV7-2; maybe TRBD2 (5 bases). CDR3 size: 13 residues. CDR1 and CDR2 from the germline V gene are SGHTA and FQGNSA. The V end was cut by 1 base, the J end by 6 bases, with 10 bases between.

The rearrangement links TRBV20-1 to TRBJ2-5; D unclear. The CDR3 runs 11 residues. Per germline, CDR1 DFQATT and CDR2 SNEGSKA (reference sequence). The germline V and J ends were trimmed by 5 bases and 2 bases, with 6 bases remaining between them. This CDR3 reads CSAYGQETQYF. CDR3 nucleotides: TGCAGTGCTTACGGGCAAGAGACCCAGTACTTC.

In this sample, this clone turned up once. The same CDR3 also results from other DNA sequences found in this sample. The chain employs TRBV6-5 and TRBJ2-2, with 10 bases aligning to TRBD2. Unmatched junction bases numbered 1, after V lost 5 bases and J lost 1 base. The CDR3 spans 15 residues. CDR1 is MNHEY, CDR2 SVGAGI, per germline. The CDR3 protein is CASSRTSGNTGELFF. The CDR3 DNA is TGTGCCAGCAGTCGGACTAGCGGGAACACCGGGGAGCTGTTTTTT.

With respect to this clone: The identical CDR3 is also encoded by other nucleotide sequences in the sample. Written as DNA, the CDR3 is TGTGCCTGGAGTGGAGGCCGGAATGAGCAGTTCTTC. The encoded protein is CAWSGGRNEQFF. The V and J genes are TRBV30 and TRBJ2-1; the D is unclear. Per the germline V gene, CDR1 is GTSNPN and CDR2 is SVGIG (reference sequence). The CDR3 is made up of 12 amino acids. The V end was cut by 1 base, the J end by 7 bases, with 8 bases between.

This clone was seen a single time. The V and J genes are TRBV28 and TRBJ2-5; 12 bases line up with TRBD2. The CDR3 extends over 16 amino acids. J gave up 5 bases and V 2 bases, and 6 bases lay outside the gene matches. CDR1 MDHEN and CDR2 SYDVKM come from the germline V gene. The CDR3 coding sequence is TGTGCCAGCAGTTTAGGACTAGCGGGGCTTGGGGAGACCCAGTACTTC. Translation: CASSLGLAGLGETQYF.

The chain has TRBV27 and TRBJ2-7; 14 bases map to TRBD2. Germline loops: CDR1 MNHEY, CDR2 SMNVEV (reference sequence). The V gene end was trimmed by 4 bases and the J gene end by 4 bases; junction bases not matched to a gene: 3. This CDR3 is built from 15 residues. The CDR3 nucleotides are TGTGCCAGCAGTTATAGGACTAGCGGGGGGTACGAGCAGTACTTC. Protein sequence: CASSYRTSGGYEQYF.

The genes are TRBV2 and TRBJ2-3, with 7 positions matching TRBD2. The V segment lost 6 bases and the J segment 9 bases; nucleotides outside the gene matches: 3. The CDR3 sequence is 11 residues long. Germline assignment: CDR1 SNHLY and CDR2 FYNNEI. Here the CDR3 DNA reads TGTGCCAGCAGGCTAGCGGAGACGCAGTATTTT. Translation gives CASRLAETQYF.

The V gene is TRBV18, the J gene TRBJ2-7; no reliable D call. The CDR3 runs 14 residues. Trimming cost V 6 bases and J 0 bases, with 12 bases left between them. Germline CDR1 reads KGHSH; CDR2 reads LQKENI. The CDR3 bases are TGTGCCAGCTCGCGAACAGCTTACTCCTACGAGCAGTACTTC. Protein sequence: CASSRTAYSYEQYF.

This clone was recorded once. V usage is TRBV4-1 and J usage is TRBJ1-3; D ambiguous. CDR1 MGHRA and CDR2 YSYEKL come from the germline V gene. V was shortened by 0 bases and J by 0 bases, with 9 bases between the two germline ends. The CDR3 loop spans 16 amino acids. The CDR3 reads CASSQDAGVSGNTIYF. The CDR3 region has the DNA TGCGCCAGCAGCCAAGATGCTGGGGTCTCTGGAAACACCATATATTTT.